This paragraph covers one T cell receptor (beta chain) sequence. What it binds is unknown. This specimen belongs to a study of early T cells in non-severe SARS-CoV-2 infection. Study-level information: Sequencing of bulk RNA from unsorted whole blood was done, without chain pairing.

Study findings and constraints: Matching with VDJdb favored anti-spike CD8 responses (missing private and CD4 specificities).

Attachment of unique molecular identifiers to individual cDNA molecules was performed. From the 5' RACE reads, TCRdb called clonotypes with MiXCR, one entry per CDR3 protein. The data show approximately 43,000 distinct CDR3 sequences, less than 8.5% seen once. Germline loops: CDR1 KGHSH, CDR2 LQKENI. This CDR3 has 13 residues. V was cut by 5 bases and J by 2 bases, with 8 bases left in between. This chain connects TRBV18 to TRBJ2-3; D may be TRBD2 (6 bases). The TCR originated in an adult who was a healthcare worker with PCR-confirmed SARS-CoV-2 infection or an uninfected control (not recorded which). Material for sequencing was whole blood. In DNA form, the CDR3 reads TGTGCCAGCTCAGGAGGGATCACAGATACGCAGTATTTT. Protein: CASSGGITDTQYF.